The T cell receptor beta chain described here comes from a study of cytomegalovirus exposure and HLA in healthy donors listed by TCRdb under 2017. The study in broad terms: An earlier analysis of approximately 600 of the donors reported 250 to 300 Gb of sequence data and around 110 million unique TCR beta sequences from about 179 million T cells. The study aimed to test whether cataloging public T cell receptors could reveal signatures of past pathogen exposure. Using immunosequencing, the study profiled T cell repertoires from about 610 subjects and related those repertoires to cytomegalovirus serostatus. Donor age, sex, ethnicity and CMV serostatus were collected together with the repertoire data. Of the roughly 400 genotyped donors, around 81% fell in the genetic ancestry cluster associated with self-reported Caucasian donors. Roughly 5 DR-DQ haplotypes were handled as single units for association and clustering because linkage in the cohort was strong. In addition to the first cohort of 666 subjects, a separate validation cohort of over 90 different subjects was used. A later analysis re-analyzed previously published TCR beta repertoires from 650 to 800 donors and added high-resolution HLA genotyping to study TCR occurrence patterns. To predict cytomegalovirus infection status, the study combined high-throughput TCR immunosequencing, statistical association of individual TCRs with disease status, and machine learning. Roughly 310 gigabases of sequencing data and 78 million or so unique TCR sequences were included in an early release covering about 700 HLA-typed donors. The number of donors typed differed by locus, with 629-630 for A, B, C, DRB1 and DQB1, approximately 500 for DQA1, approximately 580 for DPA1, and over 400 for DPB1. HLA typing included class I and class II loci at four-digit resolution. Every repertoire in the discovery cohort had been generated on one and the same sequencing platform. Across about 380 genotyped donors of the cohort, an average of roughly 250,000 unique TCR beta nucleotide sequences per donor were sequenced, and 15% to 20% of those sequences were non-productive. In an earlier analysis of a few hundred of the donors, high-throughput TCR beta sequencing was used to judge whether each TCR beta V gene segment behaved as functional or pseudogenic. Genome-wide SNP genotypes for about 60% of the roughly 700 donors were used in a later genetic analysis, which treated that subset as a discovery cohort. In the later analysis, no new phenotypic data were used to find candidate immune exposures; instead, reliance was placed on TCR beta sequences and their occurrence across donors. General conclusions and limits of the study: Specific HLA alleles were associated with roughly 17,000 TCR beta sequences at a false discovery rate of 0.05 in a later analysis. When HLA alleles, especially DR and DQ, strongly co-occurred, attributing TCR associations to individual alleles was difficult. According to a later analysis, most CMV-associated TCR beta chains appeared to be HLA-restricted, and the HLA associations seemed to be driven largely by CMV exposure. A cluster of highly shared sequence variants was judged likely to be a technical artifact of the sequencing pipeline. The 87-base-pair reads could not distinguish some IMGT-functional V segments, including TRBV6-2 and TRBV6-3, so those segments were excluded. Three of the identified cytomegalovirus-associated TCR beta chains were confirmed in vitro to be specific for cytomegalovirus antigens. In a later analysis, HLA-associated TCR beta chains were found to be more clonally expanded and to have lower generation probabilities than equally common non-associated chains. The authors suggested that the approach could potentially be generalized to other disease states and immunological phenotypes. In an earlier analysis of approximately 590 of the donors, most TCR beta V segments appeared in productive rearrangements about 87% or about 30% of the time, broadly matching IMGT annotations. The study listed 150 to 200 TCR beta chains as associated with cytomegalovirus. Linkage disequilibrium might explain the correlated functional status among segregating V segments, but an unknown experimental factor could not be excluded. Several of the top co-occurrence clusters appeared to be linked to parvovirus B19, influenza, CMV and Epstein-Barr virus, according to a later analysis. Sequencing depth was assumed to be roughly uniform across donors in the presence/absence analyses, though that assumption may not hold. According to a later analysis, TCR association rates differed among HLA loci, with DRB1 alleles showing the most associated TCRs and HLA-C alleles showing the fewest. A later genetic analysis associated a missense DCLRE1C variant with V-gene and J-gene trimming of TCR beta chains, and an independent cohort replicated the association. Seventeen rarely observed V segments, including chromosome 9 orphons, were excluded from the earlier analysis of just under 600 of the donors because counts were too low. In both the original and validation cohorts, the classifier was reported to diagnose cytomegalovirus status with high specificity and sensitivity. Most TCR sequences were seen in very few donors, while some public TCRs were found in many individuals. Because HLA typing was unavailable for some donors at each locus, only the typed subset was used in association tests. Immune exposure information for the cohort was limited to CMV serostatus. A later genetic analysis reported fewer N-insertions in productive TCRs among donors in an Asian-associated ancestry cluster than the roughly 690-donor mean. A further reported finding was that TCR beta sequences accurately predicted the HLA-A and HLA-B alleles for most subjects in the first cohort. Only TCR beta chains were sequenced in this cohort, and the absence of alpha or paired-chain data limited detectable features.

The cohort comprised some 700 healthy bone marrow donors. Cohort members were all nominally healthy when sampled, although unrecorded immune exposures were likely present. The donor tested CMV seropositive and was one of the 289 seropositive cohort members. Each donor provided a peripheral blood sample, and peripheral blood mononuclear cells were used for TCR beta sequencing. Genomic DNA was extracted from the blood cell samples with the Qiagen DNeasy Blood Extraction Kit. There are a few counts of this clone. Its recognized antigen is unknown. No much larger clone is present one base from it, and per-base qualities are unavailable. From its cysteine to its phenylalanine, the CDR3 spans 13 amino acids. Only the CDR3 part of the read is kept: 39 bases, read in frame from the first base. As encoded in the germline V gene, CDR1 is SGHTA while CDR2 is FQGNSA. V and J are truncated by 5 bases and 11 bases respectively, leaving an intervening sequence of 18 bases.

Preparation of the library involved the immunoSEQ multiplex PCR assay. The multiplex PCR relied on a mix of 60 forward primers for TCR Vbeta segments and 13 reverse primers for TCR Jbeta segments. Amplification of the CDR3 region of rearranged TCR beta genes was performed with a multiplex PCR assay on genomic DNA. On the Illumina HiSeq System, the amplified TCR beta libraries were sequenced as 87-base-pair reads. The authors' pipeline ran thus. Across the 670 or so repertoires, a later analysis counted about 81 million unique TCR beta chains, around 10 million of which were shared by at least two donors. To remove PCR and sequencing errors, raw reads were error-corrected and collapsed into unique sequences using a nearest-neighbor algorithm that merged closely related sequences. CDR3 sequences were aligned to IMGT reference sequences to assign V, D and J gene segments. For a sequence to be retained, a match of at least six nucleotides was required to both a V gene segment and a J gene segment. Rearrangements were called productive when the CDR3 lacked stop codons and stayed in frame with V and J; all others were non-productive. Following IMGT convention, CDR3 was defined as the stretch from the second conserved V-encoded cysteine up to the conserved J-encoded phenylalanine. Sequences without an unambiguous match to a single V gene segment were excluded from the earlier analysis of several hundred of the donors. An earlier analysis of 587 of the donors classified V segments as functional when productive rearrangements were above 56.7% and as segregating when the standard deviation between donors was above 5%. A statistical classification framework was built to diagnose cytomegalovirus status from the catalog of TCR beta chain sequences. In a later analysis, V and J genes were assigned by comparing TCR nucleotide sequences against IMGT/GENE-DB human TR gene sequences. In a later analysis, CDR3 sequences and most-parsimonious VDJ recombination scenarios were assigned using the TCRdist pipeline. In a later analysis, each TCR beta chain was defined by its CDR3 amino acid sequence together with its V-gene family, and reads lacking a unique V-gene family were excluded. To address suspected cross-contamination and a sequencing artifact, a later analysis removed approximately 590 highly shared, low-generation-probability nucleotide sequences. In a later analysis, a clonal expansion index for each public chain was calculated from normalized within-repertoire ranks of inferred template counts. In a later analysis, generation probabilities were computed using a VDJ recombination model fitted to out-of-frame rearrangements, and the results were checked against IGoR. A later analysis scored TCR-TCR, TCR-HLA and TCR-CMV co-occurrence with hypergeometric tests, applying a repertoire-size bias correction to TCR pairs. To estimate false discovery rates, a later analysis permuted the HLA or CMV assignments 20 times. A later analysis grouped co-occurring TCRs with DBSCAN, adding TCRdist sequence similarity when clustering within HLA-allele-positive subsets. For co-occurrence clustering, repertoires with fewer than 30,000 or more than 120,000 public chains were excluded, along with 5 or 6 repertoires with anomalous nucleotide sharing. Entries here come from immuneACCESS through TCRdb and include only in-frame sequences with V and J called. Some clones fail to appear in such tables; in the studies checked, an unresolved V gene covers under half of the shortfall, and the cause of the remainder is unknown. That table is the source of V, J and clone size, and D and trimming were worked out from the DNA. For this sample there are about 170,000 clones; roughly 82% appear just once. Approximately 1.4% of the sample belongs to the ten largest clones.

The sample comprised PBMCs. The chain links TRBV7-2 with TRBJ1-1; there is no confident call for the D gene. The origin of this receptor is a girl aged 10-17 years in good health and CMV-seropositive. The CDR3 region has the sequence CASSASRGLPAFF. The DNA sequence is TGTGCCAGCAGCGCCAGTCGAGGGTTACCGGCTTTCTTT.